This T cell receptor (beta chain) was observed in a study of CD4 T cells in relation to SARS-CoV-2 and coronaviruses. The study, taken as a whole, reports: SARS-CoV-2-driven expansion was significantly weaker in crossreactive than monoreactive clones.

The unexposed donors gave CD4+ T cells in about 2011-2018, prior to COVID-19. Isolation of CD4+ T cells took place after around eleven days in culture. The protocol was immunoSEQ multiplex PCR, while the TCRdb copy is restricted to in-frame clones and leaves out a portion. This table holds 20,000 to 25,000 clones, 74% found once. A remark on this clone: Antigen unknown.

Germline trimming cut 5 bases from V and 4 bases from J; bases unmatched to any gene: 7. Germline CDR1 and CDR2: SGHTA and FQGTGA. CDR3 length equals 16 residues. This chain joins TRBV7-3 and TRBJ2-3; TRBD2 aligns across 12 bases. This clonotype originated in a human donor in good health. Sequencing was done on a sample of CD4+ T cells from PBMCs, cultured in vitro. CDR3 bases: TGTGCCAGCAGCCTAGGACTAGCGGGACTGTCAGATACGCAGTATTTT. The encoded protein is CASSLGLAGLSDTQYF.